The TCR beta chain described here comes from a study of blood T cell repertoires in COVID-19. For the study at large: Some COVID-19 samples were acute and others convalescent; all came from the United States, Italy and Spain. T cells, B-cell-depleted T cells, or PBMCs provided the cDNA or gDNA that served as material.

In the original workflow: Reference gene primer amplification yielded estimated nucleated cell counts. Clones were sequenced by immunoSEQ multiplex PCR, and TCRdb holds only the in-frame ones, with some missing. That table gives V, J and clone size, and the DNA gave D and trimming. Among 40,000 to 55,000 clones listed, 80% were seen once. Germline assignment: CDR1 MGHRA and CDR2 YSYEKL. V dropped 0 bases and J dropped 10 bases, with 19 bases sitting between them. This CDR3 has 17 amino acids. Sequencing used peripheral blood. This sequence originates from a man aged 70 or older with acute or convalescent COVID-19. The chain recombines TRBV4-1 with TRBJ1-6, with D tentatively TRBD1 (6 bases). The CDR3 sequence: CASSQDSRGAPWSPLHF. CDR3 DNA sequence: TGCGCCAGCAGCCAAGATAGCAGGGGCGCCCCATGGTCACCCCTCCACTTT.